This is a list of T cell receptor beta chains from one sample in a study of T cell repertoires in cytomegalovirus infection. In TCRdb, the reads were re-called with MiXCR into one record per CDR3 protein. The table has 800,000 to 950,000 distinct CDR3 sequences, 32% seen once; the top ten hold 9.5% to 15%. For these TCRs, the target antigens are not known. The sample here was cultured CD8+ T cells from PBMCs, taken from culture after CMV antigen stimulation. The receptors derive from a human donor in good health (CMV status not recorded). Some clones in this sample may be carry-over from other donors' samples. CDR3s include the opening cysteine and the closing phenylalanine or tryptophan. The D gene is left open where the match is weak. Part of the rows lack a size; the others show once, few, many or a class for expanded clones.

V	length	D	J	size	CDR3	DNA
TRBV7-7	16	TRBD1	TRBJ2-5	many	CASSPSGTGFGETQYF	TGTGCTAGCAGCCCATCCGGGACAGGGTTTGGCGAGACCCAGTACTTC
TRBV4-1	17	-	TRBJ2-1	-	CASSHPPEGGMANEQFF	TGCGCCAGCAGCCACCCTCCCGAGGGCGGGATGGCCAATGAGCAGTTCTTC
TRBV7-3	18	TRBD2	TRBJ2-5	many	CASSPITPGLAGKETQYF	TGTGCCAGCAGCCCGATCACCCCGGGACTAGCGGGGAAAGAGACCCAGTACTTC
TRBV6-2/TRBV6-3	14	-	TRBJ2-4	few	CASSDTLQGNIQYF	TGTGCCAGCAGTGACACCTTACAGGGAAACATTCAGTACTTC
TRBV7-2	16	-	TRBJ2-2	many	CASSPRGGRSTGELFF	TGTGCCAGCAGCCCTAGGGGGGGGCGGTCCACCGGGGAGCTGTTTTTT
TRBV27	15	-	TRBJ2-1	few	CASSLAPSYRGEQFF	TGTGCCAGCAGTTTAGCCCCTAGCTATCGTGGTGAGCAGTTCTTC
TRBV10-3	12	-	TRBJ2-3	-	CALRTNTDTQYF	TGTGCCCTTCGGACGAACACAGATACGCAGTATTTT
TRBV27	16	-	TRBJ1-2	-	CASTSLGYTQPYGYTF	TGTGCCAGCACCTCTCTGGGATACACCCAGCCTTATGGCTACACCTTC
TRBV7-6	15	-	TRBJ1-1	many	CASSPGFREDTEAFF	TGTGCCAGCAGCCCCGGTTTCCGGGAGGACACTGAAGCTTTCTTT
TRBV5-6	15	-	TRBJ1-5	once	CASSLGRRYNQPQHF	TGTGCCAGCAGCTTGGGCAGGAGGTACAATCAGCCCCAGCATTTT
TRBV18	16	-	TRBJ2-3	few	CASSPKGPLSTDTQYF	TGTGCCAGCTCACCAAAGGGACCCCTGAGCACAGATACGCAGTATTTT
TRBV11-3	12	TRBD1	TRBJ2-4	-	CASSGDRNIQYF	TGTGCCAGCAGCGGGGACAGAAACATTCAGTACTTC
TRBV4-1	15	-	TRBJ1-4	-	CASSRQYRVAEKLFF	TGCGCCAGCAGCCGCCAATACAGGGTGGCGGAAAAACTGTTTTTT
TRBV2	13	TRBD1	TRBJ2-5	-	CASKLTGEETQYF	TGTGCCAGCAAGCTGACAGGGGAAGAGACCCAGTACTTC
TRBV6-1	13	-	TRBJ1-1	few	CASSATGTLQAFF	TGTGCCAGCAGTGCAACCGGGACCCTCCAGGCTTTCTTT
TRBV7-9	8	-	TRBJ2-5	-	CASSSRDF	TGTGCCAGCAGCTCCCGGGACTTC
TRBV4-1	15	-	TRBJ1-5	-	CASSQDGDSNQPQHF	TGCGCCAGCAGCCAAGACGGGGATAGCAATCAGCCCCAGCATTTT
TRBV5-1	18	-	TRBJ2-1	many	CASSWNLAGGASYNEQFF	TGCGCCAGCAGCTGGAACCTAGCAGGCGGGGCCTCCTACAATGAGCAGTTCTTC
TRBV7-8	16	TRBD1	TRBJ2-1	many	CASSLEGTGANNEQFF	TGTGCCAGCAGCTTAGAAGGGACAGGGGCAAACAATGAGCAGTTCTTC
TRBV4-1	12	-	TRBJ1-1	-	CASSQDPLEAFF	TGCGCCAGCAGCCAAGATCCCCTTGAAGCTTTCTTT
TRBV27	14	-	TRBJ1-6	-	CASSFTGTHSPLHF	TGTGCCAGCAGTTTCACAGGGACCCATTCACCCCTCCACTTT
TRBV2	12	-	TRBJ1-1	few	CASIGGIAEAFF	TGTGCCAGCATTGGGGGAATCGCTGAAGCTTTCTTT
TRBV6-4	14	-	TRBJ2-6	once	CASTSNSGANVLTF	TGTGCCAGCACCAGTAACTCTGGGGCCAACGTCCTGACTTTC
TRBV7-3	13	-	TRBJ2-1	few	CASSPRLSDEQFF	TGTGCCAGCAGCCCTCGACTATCTGATGAGCAGTTCTTC
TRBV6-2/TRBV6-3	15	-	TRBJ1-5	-	CASSPFPEGGQPQHF	TGTGCCAGCAGTCCTTTCCCAGAGGGCGGTCAGCCCCAGCATTTT
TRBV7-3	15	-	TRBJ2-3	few	CASSSWGGVEDTQYF	TGTGCCAGCAGCTCATGGGGAGGAGTTGAAGATACGCAGTATTTT
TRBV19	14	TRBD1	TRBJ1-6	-	CASSPDRWDSPLHF	TGTGCCAGTAGTCCGGACAGGTGGGATTCACCCCTCCACTTT
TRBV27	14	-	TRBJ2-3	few	CATLTGSSTDTQYF	TGTGCCACCCTGACAGGCTCTAGCACAGATACGCAGTATTTT
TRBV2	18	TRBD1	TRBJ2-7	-	CASSEDLYGGQNNYEQYF	TGTGCCAGCAGTGAAGATTTATATGGGGGACAGAACAATTACGAGCAGTACTTC
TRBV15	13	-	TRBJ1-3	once	CATSRVGGDTIYF	TGTGCCACCAGCAGAGTTGGGGGTGACACCATATATTTT
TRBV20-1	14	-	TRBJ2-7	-	CSAPYSGASYEQYF	TGCAGTGCCCCTTACTCAGGGGCCTCCTACGAGCAGTACTTC
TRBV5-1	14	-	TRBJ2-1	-	CASTLRDTYNEQFF	TGCGCCAGCACCCTCCGGGACACTTACAATGAGCAGTTCTTC
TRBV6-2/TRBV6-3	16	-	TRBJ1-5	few	CASSYSEEIGNQPQHF	TGTGCCAGCAGTTACTCCGAGGAAATTGGCAATCAGCCCCAGCATTTT
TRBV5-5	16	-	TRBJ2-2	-	CASSLMSGRWPGELFF	TGTGCCAGCAGCTTGATGTCAGGGAGGTGGCCCGGGGAGCTGTTTTTT
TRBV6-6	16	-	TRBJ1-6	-	CASSYSNTALNSPLHF	TGTGCCAGCAGTTACTCAAACACGGCTCTTAATTCACCCCTCCACTTT
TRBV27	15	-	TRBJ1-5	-	CASSSPPNRGQPQHF	TGTGCCAGCAGTTCCCCGCCCAACCGCGGGCAGCCCCAGCATTTT
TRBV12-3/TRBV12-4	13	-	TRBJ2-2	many	CASSLGLTGELFF	TGTGCCAGCAGCTTAGGTCTCACCGGGGAGCTGTTTTTT
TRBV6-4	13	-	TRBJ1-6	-	CASSDSANSPLHF	TGTGCCAGCAGTGACTCTGCAAATTCACCCCTCCACTTT
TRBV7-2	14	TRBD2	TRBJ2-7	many	CASSLVLAGGEQYF	TGTGCCAGCAGCTTAGTTCTAGCCGGGGGGGAGCAGTACTTC
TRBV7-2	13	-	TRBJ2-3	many	CASSFEGQDTQYF	TGTGCCAGCAGCTTTGAGGGGCAAGATACGCAGTATTTT